Following are 15 T cell receptor beta chains from one sample sequenced in a study of blood T cells in healthy people across ages (dated by TCRdb to between 2015 and 2016). Library preparation used 5' RACE. For sequencing, an Illumina HiSeq 2500 was employed. A second PCR of about 6 to 11 cycles was performed with a sample-barcoded 5' primer and a J-beta primer mix. TCRdb reanalyzed the raw reads on its own, using fastp at Q25 for trimming and MiXCR for clone calling, and kept in-frame beta chains. Every distinct CDR3 protein forms one entry, paired with its most common genes and DNA. For this sample the table gives about 570,000 distinct CDR3 sequences, of which about 28% were detected only once. Together, the top ten hold 3% to 4% of the sample. The same specimen was also included in a second study, on T cells of mothers and their children.

The specimen sequenced was blood. These receptors were collected from a boy aged 2 to 9 in good health.

The chain has TRBV20-1 and TRBJ2-1; D may correspond to TRBD1 or TRBD2 (5 bases each). The CDR3 extends over 14 amino acids. From germline, CDR1 is DFQATT and CDR2 SNEGSKA (reference sequence). Trimming pared 3 bases from V and 2 bases from J, leaving 11 bases between. The CDR3 loop reads CSASGEGTYNEQFF. The DNA for the CDR3 is TGCAGTGCTAGCGGCGAGGGGACCTACAATGAGCAGTTCTTC.

The rearrangement joins TRBV7-9 to TRBJ2-3; D is tentatively TRBD1 or TRBD2 (6 bases each). The germline CDR1 and CDR2 sequences are SEHNR and FQNEAQ (reference sequence). V was trimmed by 5 bases and J by 10 bases, leaving 13 bases between them. The CDR3 has 12 amino acids. The DNA for the CDR3 is TGTGCCAGCAGCCCGGTCGGGGGCGCGCAGTATTTT. Translating it yields CASSPVGGAQYF.

The J gene is TRBJ2-5, the V gene TRBV20-1, with 13 bases identical to TRBD2. The J call is uncertain, as TRBJ2-1 better fits the DNA end. The CDR3 is 14 residues long. Germline CDR1 is DFQATT and CDR2 is SNEGSKA (reference sequence). This CDR3 reads CSAPTSGRAYEQFF. The CDR3 DNA is TGCAGTGCTCCCACTAGCGGGAGGGCCTATGAGCAGTTCTTC.

The chain combines TRBV5-1 with TRBJ2-6; D call uncertain. CDR3 length: 16 residues. V lost 5 bases and J 5 bases, leaving 17 bases between the germline ends. The germline CDR1 and CDR2 sequences are SGHRS and YFSETQ. CDR3 loop: CASRKAAPLRANVLTF. DNA for the CDR3: TGCGCCAGCAGAAAGGCAGCTCCACTCCGGGCCAACGTCCTGACTTTC.

The chain employs TRBV10-3 and TRBJ2-5; 8 bases are a match to TRBD1. This CDR3 is built from 13 residues. Trimming cost V 10 bases and J 2 bases; bases outside gene matches: 6. CDR1 is ENHRY, CDR2 SYGVKD, per germline. CDR3 sequence reads: CATWTGLQETQYF. CDR3 sequence (DNA): TGTGCCACCTGGACAGGGTTGCAAGAGACCCAGTACTTC.

The chain employs TRBV6-5 and TRBJ1-2; 8 nucleotides align to TRBD1. J was trimmed by 4 bases and V by 6 bases; bases with no gene match: 7. Germline lookup yields CDR1 MNHEY and CDR2 SVGAGI. This CDR3 region has 14 residues. CDR3 DNA sequence: TGTGCCAGCAGGCCCAGGGGGCAGATCTATGGCTACACCTTC. This encodes CASRPRGQIYGYTF.

J is TRBJ2-7 and V is TRBV6-5; D is unresolved. This CDR3 has 12 residues. Germline CDR1 and CDR2: MNHEY and SVGAGI. Trimming removed 6 bases from V and 3 bases from J, with 9 bases in between. The DNA of the CDR3 is TGTGCCAGCAGGCGAAACGGCTACGAGCAGTACTTC. Its translation: CASRRNGYEQYF.

The chain combines TRBV2 with TRBJ1-6; 7 bases fit TRBD1. The J segment lost 4 bases and the V segment lost 6 bases, leaving 3 bases of the junction unmatched. Germline-derived CDR1 and CDR2 are SNHLY and FYNNEI. CDR3 size: 14 residues. The CDR3 nucleotides read TGTGCCAGCAGGCCGGGACAGTATAATTCACCCCTCCACTTT. This codes for CASRPGQYNSPLHF.

V gene TRBV3-1 combines with J gene TRBJ2-1; TRBD2 matches at 7 bases. Germline CDR1 and CDR2: LGHDT and YNNKEL (reference sequence). V was clipped by 4 bases and J by 0 bases; unmatched bases: 9. The CDR3 has 17 amino acids. CDR3 sequence: CASSPRTRGSSYNEQFF. Here the CDR3 DNA reads TGTGCCAGCAGCCCGCGGACGCGGGGGAGCTCCTACAATGAGCAGTTCTTC.

This chain joins TRBV4-1 and TRBJ2-7, with TRBD1 matching over 10 bases. Germline V gives CDR1 MGHRA, CDR2 YSYEKL. This CDR3 is built from 14 residues. After removal of 4 bases from V and 5 bases from J, the junction contained 5 bases not matched to a gene. The CDR3 DNA is TGCGCCAGCAGCCCCAGACAGGGGGCCCACGAGCAGTACTTC. It translates to CASSPRQGAHEQYF.

The chain joins TRBV5-1 to TRBJ2-7, with D possibly TRBD2 on 5 matching bases. CDR1 and CDR2 from the germline V gene are SGHRS and YFSETQ. Trimming took 0 bases from V and 0 from J, leaving 10 bases between them. The CDR3 has 15 residues. In DNA, the CDR3 is TGCGCCAGCAGCTTGGGGCGGGTCCTCTCCTACGAGCAGTACTTC. This encodes CASSLGRVLSYEQYF.

This chain joins TRBV3-1 and TRBJ1-1; 8 bases map to TRBD1. With 3 bases clipped from V and 3 bases from J, the junction kept 6 bases outside the gene matches. The CDR3 loop spans 15 amino acids. Germline values: CDR1 LGHDT, CDR2 YNNKEL (reference sequence). The chain's CDR3 is CASSHWDRMDTEAFF. For the CDR3, the DNA is TGTGCCAGCAGCCATTGGGACAGGATGGACACTGAAGCTTTCTTT.

The chain carries TRBV27 and TRBJ2-5; the match to TRBD2 covers 8 bases. The V segment lost 5 bases and the J segment 2 bases; nucleotides outside the gene matches: 7. Germline assignment: CDR1 MNHEY and CDR2 SMNVEV (reference sequence). This CDR3 comprises 15 residues. CDR3 loop: CASSPYSSGQETQYF. Here the CDR3 DNA reads TGTGCCAGCAGTCCGTATTCTAGCGGGCAAGAGACCCAGTACTTC.

In its sample, this clonotype was seen a few times. The rearrangement uses TRBV7-9 and TRBJ1-4, with D possibly matching TRBD1 (5 bases). The CDR3 has 14 amino acids. CDR1 and CDR2 from the germline V gene are SEHNR and FQNEAQ (reference sequence). V was pared by 5 bases and J by 5 bases, with 12 bases between. CDR3 protein: CASSLGTINEKLFF. The CDR3 bases are TGTGCCAGCAGCCTCGGGACCATCAATGAAAAACTGTTTTTT.

The chain has TRBV9 and TRBJ2-6, with 11 bases fitting TRBD1. From germline, CDR1 is SGDLS and CDR2 YYNGEE. Losses at the gene ends were 3 bases for V and 2 bases for J; bases not matched to a gene: 7. The CDR3 spans 18 residues. CDR3 sequence: CASSARDRGIAGANVLTF. Here the CDR3 DNA reads TGTGCCAGCAGCGCCAGGGACAGGGGGATTGCTGGGGCCAACGTCCTGACTTTC.